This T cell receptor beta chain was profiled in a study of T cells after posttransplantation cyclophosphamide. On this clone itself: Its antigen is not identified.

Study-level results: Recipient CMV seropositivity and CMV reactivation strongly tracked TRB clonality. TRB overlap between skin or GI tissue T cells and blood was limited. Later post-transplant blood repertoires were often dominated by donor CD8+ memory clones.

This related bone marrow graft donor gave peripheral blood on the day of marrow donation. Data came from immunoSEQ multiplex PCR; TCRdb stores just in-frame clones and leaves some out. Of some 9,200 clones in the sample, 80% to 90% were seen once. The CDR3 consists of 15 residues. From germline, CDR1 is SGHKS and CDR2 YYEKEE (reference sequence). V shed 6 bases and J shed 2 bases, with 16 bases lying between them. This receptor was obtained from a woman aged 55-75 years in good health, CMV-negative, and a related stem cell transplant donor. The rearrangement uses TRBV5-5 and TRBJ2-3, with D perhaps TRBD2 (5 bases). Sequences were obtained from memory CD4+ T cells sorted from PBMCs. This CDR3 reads CASTLGGPYTDTQYF. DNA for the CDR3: TGTGCCAGCACCCTAGGAGGACCGTACACAGATACGCAGTATTTT.